The clone carrying this T cell receptor beta chain turned up a few times. TCRdb ran MiXCR on the RACE reads and lists one entry per CDR3 protein. The table records approximately 350,000 distinct CDR3 sequences, around 6.9% of them present only once. The sample belongs to a study of human T cells and chemical hapten exposure. Study background: After 6 days, upper back 0.01% DPC patch tests were scored.

Stated time point: patch test 1, 2 weeks after DPC sensitization. Described treatment: therapeutic diphenylcyclopropenone sensitization with weekly scalp DPC. CDR1 is SGHTA, CDR2 FQGNSA, per germline. Trimming shortened V by 1 base and J by 10 bases, and 13 bases separated the two germline ends. The CDR3 has 14 residues. The receptor was derived from a woman aged 18-29 years with alopecia areata. Some clones in this sample may be carry-over from other donors' samples. The chain has TRBV7-2 and TRBJ1-4; D not resolved. Sequencing was performed on whole blood, taken in connection with sensitization to the hapten diphenylcyclopropenone (DPC). CDR3 sequence reads: CASSLERDFGKLFF. For the CDR3, the DNA is TGTGCCAGCAGCTTAGAAAGGGATTTTGGAAAACTGTTTTTT.